This T cell receptor (beta chain) was profiled in a study of T cells expressing NK-cell markers. Points from the study as a whole: More than 5 donors carried dominant NKG2C+ clonotypes that made up about 1.0-7.5% of their CD8+ T cells.

In regard to this clonotype: Its target is not known.

TCRdb reworked the 5' RACE reads into one entry per CDR3 protein, no DNA. The sample includes a few hundred thousand distinct CDR3 sequences. The clonotype was recovered from a man younger than 30 in good health. The specimen was blood T cells: a sorted CD56 or NKG2C T cell subset, CD4+ or CD8+ T cells, or bulk PBMC T cells (not recorded which).

CDR3 region: CASSMGTGQGNYGYTF. This rearrangement joins TRBV19 to TRBJ1-2; absent DNA, TCRdb's TRBD1 call cannot be checked. CDR3 length equals 16 residues. Germline CDR1 is LNHDA and CDR2 is SQIVND (reference sequence).